This is a list of T cell receptor beta chains from one sample in a study of neoadjuvant anti-PD-1 for oral cavity cancer. The repertoire was sequenced with immunoSEQ multiplex PCR; TCRdb's copy has only in-frame clones and lacks some. The sample includes 55,000 to 75,000 clones, more than 60% of them seen just once. The material was PBMCs, obtained before nivolumab (anti-PD-1) treatment. The origin of the receptors is a person aged 40 to 85 with oral cavity squamous cell carcinoma. Each CDR3 is given with its conserved first and last residue. Each record gives: V gene, D gene, J gene, clone size, CDR3 DNA, CDR3 protein. A D gene is named only where the DNA matches it firmly. Size is stated for part of the rows, as once, few or many counts, or as a class when the clone is expanded.

v_gene: TRBV27; d_gene: .; j_gene: TRBJ1-1; abundance: .; CDR3nt: TGTGCCAGCAGTTTTAAGCCGAACACTGAAGCTTTCTTT; CDR3aa: CASSFKPNTEAFF
v_gene: TRBV27; d_gene: .; j_gene: TRBJ2-3; abundance: .; CDR3nt: TGTGCCAGCAGCCTCTACAGAACAGATACGCAGTATTTT; CDR3aa: CASSLYRTDTQYF
v_gene: TRBV2; d_gene: .; j_gene: TRBJ1-2; abundance: .; CDR3nt: TGTGCCAGCAGTGGGGTGGGGTATGGCTACACCTTC; CDR3aa: CASSGVGYGYTF
v_gene: TRBV28; d_gene: .; j_gene: TRBJ1-5; abundance: .; CDR3nt: TGTGCCAGCAAAGGGTGGGCCTCAGGGATCAATCAGCCCCAGCATTTT; CDR3aa: CASKGWASGINQPQHF
v_gene: TRBV5-5; d_gene: .; j_gene: TRBJ2-3; abundance: .; CDR3nt: TGTGCCAGCAGCTTGGGGAATACGCAGTATTTT; CDR3aa: CASSLGNTQYF
v_gene: TRBV6-4; d_gene: .; j_gene: TRBJ1-1; abundance: .; CDR3nt: TGTGCCAGCAGTGAGCCCAGGGCTCCGGAAGCTTTCTTT; CDR3aa: CASSEPRAPEAFF
v_gene: TRBV18; d_gene: .; j_gene: TRBJ2-7; abundance: .; CDR3nt: TGTGCCAGCTCACCTTCCTGGGACTCCTACGAGCAGTACTTC; CDR3aa: CASSPSWDSYEQYF
v_gene: TRBV7-8; d_gene: .; j_gene: TRBJ1-3; abundance: .; CDR3nt: TGTGCCAGCAGCTTAGGTGGGGGCCTCTCTGGAAACACCATATATTTT; CDR3aa: CASSLGGGLSGNTIYF
v_gene: TRBV9; d_gene: .; j_gene: TRBJ1-6; abundance: .; CDR3nt: TGTGCCAGCAGCGTAGTATTGGATTCACCCCTCCACTTT; CDR3aa: CASSVVLDSPLHF
v_gene: TRBV6-1; d_gene: .; j_gene: TRBJ1-4; abundance: .; CDR3nt: TGTGCCAGCAGTGAATCGGGTCGTAGGGAGACTAATGAAAAACTGTTTTTT; CDR3aa: CASSESGRRETNEKLFF
v_gene: TRBV10-2; d_gene: TRBD2; j_gene: TRBJ2-2; abundance: .; CDR3nt: TGCGCCAGCAGAGCGACTAGCTCGATTAACACCGGGGAGCTGTTTTTT; CDR3aa: CASRATSSINTGELFF
v_gene: TRBV7-7; d_gene: .; j_gene: TRBJ2-5; abundance: .; CDR3nt: TGTGCCAGCAGCTTAGCCGGGGAACAAGAGACCCAGTACTTC; CDR3aa: CASSLAGEQETQYF
v_gene: TRBV5-1; d_gene: TRBD1; j_gene: TRBJ2-7; abundance: .; CDR3nt: TGCGCCAGCAGCGAGACAGGGGGCTGGGAGCAGTACTTC; CDR3aa: CASSETGGWEQYF
v_gene: TRBV30; d_gene: .; j_gene: TRBJ2-3; abundance: .; CDR3nt: TGTGCCTGGAGAAGGGCAGGGGCATCTTTCGGGGATACGCAGTATTTT; CDR3aa: CAWRRAGASFGDTQYF
v_gene: TRBV5-1; d_gene: TRBD2; j_gene: TRBJ2-1; abundance: few; CDR3nt: TGCGCCAGCAGCTCCCTAGGACTAGCGGGGACGGGAGAGCAGTTCTTC; CDR3aa: CASSSLGLAGTGEQFF
v_gene: TRBV28; d_gene: TRBD1; j_gene: TRBJ1-1; abundance: .; CDR3nt: TGTGCCAGCAGTTCTCTCCCAGGGGGGAACACTGAAGCTTTCTTT; CDR3aa: CASSSLPGGNTEAFF
v_gene: TRBV6-5; d_gene: .; j_gene: TRBJ1-1; abundance: .; CDR3nt: TGTGCCAGCAGCTCTCGTCCTCACACTGAAGCTTTCTTT; CDR3aa: CASSSRPHTEAFF
v_gene: TRBV30; d_gene: .; j_gene: TRBJ1-1; abundance: few; CDR3nt: TGTGCCTGGAGCACAGGACGGCGTACTGAAGCTTTCTTT; CDR3aa: CAWSTGRRTEAFF
v_gene: TRBV4-1; d_gene: .; j_gene: TRBJ2-2; abundance: .; CDR3nt: TGCGCCAGCAGCCAAGATATCAGGAGTCTCACCGGGGAGCTGTTTTTT; CDR3aa: CASSQDIRSLTGELFF
v_gene: TRBV27; d_gene: .; j_gene: TRBJ1-1; abundance: .; CDR3nt: TGTGCCAGCACCAAACAGGGACCTGGTACTGAAGCTTTCTTT; CDR3aa: CASTKQGPGTEAFF
v_gene: TRBV6-1; d_gene: .; j_gene: TRBJ2-7; abundance: .; CDR3nt: TGTGCCAGCAGGGAACAGACCTACGAGCAGTACTTC; CDR3aa: CASREQTYEQYF
v_gene: TRBV5-6; d_gene: TRBD1; j_gene: TRBJ2-7; abundance: .; CDR3nt: TGTGCCAGCAGCCGGAGAGGGGGCAGGTACGAGCAGTACTTC; CDR3aa: CASSRRGGRYEQYF
v_gene: TRBV5-8; d_gene: .; j_gene: TRBJ1-2; abundance: .; CDR3nt: TGTGCCAGCAGCTCCCCGACAGACACCTACACCTTC; CDR3aa: CASSSPTDTYTF
v_gene: TRBV6-1; d_gene: TRBD2; j_gene: TRBJ2-1; abundance: .; CDR3nt: TGTGCCAGCAGTGAAGCTTCCGGACTAGCGGGCGGAAGGTACAATGAGCAGTTCTTC; CDR3aa: CASSEASGLAGGRYNEQFF
v_gene: TRBV5-4; d_gene: .; j_gene: TRBJ2-7; abundance: .; CDR3nt: TGTGCCAGCAGTTTTAGTGGCGAGCAGTACTTC; CDR3aa: CASSFSGEQYF
v_gene: TRBV11-3; d_gene: TRBD1; j_gene: TRBJ2-5; abundance: .; CDR3nt: TGTGCCAGCAGCCCCAGAGGCGACAGGGAAGAGACCCAGTACTTC; CDR3aa: CASSPRGDREETQYF
v_gene: TRBV6-6; d_gene: .; j_gene: TRBJ2-7; abundance: once; CDR3nt: TGTGCCAGCAGTTACTCGAGGGGGGGCGAGTACGAGCAGTACTTC; CDR3aa: CASSYSRGGEYEQYF
v_gene: TRBV5-1; d_gene: .; j_gene: TRBJ1-1; abundance: .; CDR3nt: TGCGCCAGCAGCTTTTGGACAGAGAACACTGAAGCTTTCTTT; CDR3aa: CASSFWTENTEAFF
v_gene: TRBV12-5; d_gene: .; j_gene: TRBJ1-1; abundance: few; CDR3nt: TGTGCTAGTGGTTTGCCCCCGAGGGACACTGAAGCTTTCTTT; CDR3aa: CASGLPPRDTEAFF
v_gene: TRBV5-4; d_gene: .; j_gene: TRBJ1-1; abundance: .; CDR3nt: TGTGCCAGCAGCCGGGACGCCGGGGACACTGAAGCTTTCTTT; CDR3aa: CASSRDAGDTEAFF
v_gene: TRBV19; d_gene: .; j_gene: TRBJ1-1; abundance: .; CDR3nt: TGTGCCAGTAGTATACAGGCGTCCACTGAAGCTTTCTTT; CDR3aa: CASSIQASTEAFF
v_gene: TRBV5-3; d_gene: .; j_gene: TRBJ1-5; abundance: .; CDR3nt: TGTGCCAGAAGCTATAGGAATCAGCCCCAGCATTTT; CDR3aa: CARSYRNQPQHF
v_gene: TRBV7-6; d_gene: .; j_gene: TRBJ1-6; abundance: few; CDR3nt: TGTGCCAGCAGCTTATCGCCCCGATCACCCCTCCACTTT; CDR3aa: CASSLSPRSPLHF
v_gene: TRBV5-1; d_gene: .; j_gene: TRBJ1-3; abundance: .; CDR3nt: TGCGCCAGCAGCTTGGAGCCAGGGTTAAACACCATATATTTT; CDR3aa: CASSLEPGLNTIYF
v_gene: TRBV29-1; d_gene: TRBD2; j_gene: TRBJ2-1; abundance: .; CDR3nt: TGCAGCGAGACTAGCGGGCCCGGGAGTGAGCAGTTCTTC; CDR3aa: CSETSGPGSEQFF
v_gene: TRBV14; d_gene: TRBD2; j_gene: TRBJ2-7; abundance: .; CDR3nt: TGTGCCAGCAGCCTCCGGACTAGCGGGACGATGGTATACTCCTACGAGCAGTACTTC; CDR3aa: CASSLRTSGTMVYSYEQYF
v_gene: TRBV19; d_gene: .; j_gene: TRBJ2-3; abundance: .; CDR3nt: TGTGCCAGTAGTCCCGGGGATGTGGGGATCACAGATACGCAGTATTTT; CDR3aa: CASSPGDVGITDTQYF
v_gene: TRBV15; d_gene: .; j_gene: TRBJ2-5; abundance: .; CDR3nt: TGTGCCACCAGCAGCCCCACCAGGGGACCTCTACAAGAGACCCAGTACTTC; CDR3aa: CATSSPTRGPLQETQYF
v_gene: TRBV19; d_gene: TRBD1; j_gene: TRBJ2-7; abundance: .; CDR3nt: TGTGCCACTACCAGGGGACAGGGGCCCTACGAGCAGTACTTC; CDR3aa: CATTRGQGPYEQYF
v_gene: TRBV5-8; d_gene: TRBD2; j_gene: TRBJ2-1; abundance: .; CDR3nt: TGTGCCAGCAGCCTTCACCCCCAGATAGCGGGGGGGTGGTACAATGAGCAGTTCTTC; CDR3aa: CASSLHPQIAGGWYNEQFF
v_gene: TRBV7-9; d_gene: .; j_gene: TRBJ1-2; abundance: .; CDR3nt: TGTGCCAGCAGCGCACCCCTTCCGGGAGGTGGCTACACCTTC; CDR3aa: CASSAPLPGGGYTF
v_gene: TRBV25-1; d_gene: TRBD1; j_gene: TRBJ1-1; abundance: .; CDR3nt: TGTGCCAGCAGGGGACAGCTCCTCACTGAAGCTTTCTTT; CDR3aa: CASRGQLLTEAFF
v_gene: TRBV30; d_gene: TRBD1; j_gene: TRBJ1-1; abundance: once; CDR3nt: TGTGCCTGGTCACTCGGACAGGCGAACACTGAAGCTTTCTTT; CDR3aa: CAWSLGQANTEAFF
v_gene: TRBV11-3; d_gene: .; j_gene: TRBJ2-1; abundance: .; CDR3nt: TGTGCCAGCAGCTTAGACCCGGGACCCCACAATGAGCAGTTCTTC; CDR3aa: CASSLDPGPHNEQFF
v_gene: TRBV19; d_gene: TRBD1; j_gene: TRBJ2-5; abundance: few; CDR3nt: TGTGCCAGCTCTCGCGGGACAGGGGAGCGGCAAGAGACCCAGTACTTC; CDR3aa: CASSRGTGERQETQYF
v_gene: TRBV27; d_gene: .; j_gene: TRBJ2-7; abundance: .; CDR3nt: TGTGCCAGCAGTAGCTCACTCTCCTACGAGCAGTACTTC; CDR3aa: CASSSSLSYEQYF
v_gene: TRBV5-5; d_gene: .; j_gene: TRBJ1-1; abundance: .; CDR3nt: TGTGCCAGCAGCCGCGGGGCCCTAAGTGTAACGGCTGAAGCTTTCTTT; CDR3aa: CASSRGALSVTAEAFF
v_gene: TRBV7-9; d_gene: .; j_gene: TRBJ2-3; abundance: .; CDR3nt: TGTGCCAGCGTCCCGGGAGATACGCAGTATTTT; CDR3aa: CASVPGDTQYF
v_gene: TRBV28; d_gene: .; j_gene: TRBJ2-6; abundance: .; CDR3nt: TGTGCCAGCAGTTCCCCCATGGGGGCTGGGGCCAACGTCCTGACTTTC; CDR3aa: CASSSPMGAGANVLTF
v_gene: TRBV29-1; d_gene: TRBD1; j_gene: TRBJ2-2; abundance: .; CDR3nt: TGCAGCGTTACCGACAGGGGGCTAACCGGGGAGCTGTTTTTT; CDR3aa: CSVTDRGLTGELFF
v_gene: TRBV6-5; d_gene: TRBD1; j_gene: TRBJ2-3; abundance: .; CDR3nt: TGTGCCAGCAGTTTCCGGACAGGCCGGAATACGCAGTATTTT; CDR3aa: CASSFRTGRNTQYF
v_gene: TRBV5-1; d_gene: TRBD1; j_gene: TRBJ2-7; abundance: .; CDR3nt: TGCGCCAGCAGCTTACCGGACAGGGGGCAACATAACGAGCAGTACTTC; CDR3aa: CASSLPDRGQHNEQYF